The 15 T cell receptor beta chains below come from one sample, sequenced in a study of shared T cell receptors in the human thymus. The method was immunoSEQ multiplex PCR; TCRdb's version includes in-frame clones alone and lacks a portion of them. The profile shows some 660,000 clones, more than 75% of them singletons. These data were also reused for a study on human thymus T cells.

Sequenced: thymocytes. All receptors come from a boy younger than two with a congenital heart defect.

The chain combines TRBV7-9 with TRBJ1-5; 7 nucleotides line up with TRBD1. This CDR3 has 17 residues. In germline, CDR1 is SEHNR, CDR2 FQNEAQ (reference sequence). The ends lost 1 base at V and 2 bases at J; junction bases unmatched: 8. The CDR3 DNA is TGTGCCAGCAGCTTAGAGCCGCCTCAGGGGGGCAATCAGCCCCAGCATTTT. Translation: CASSLEPPQGGNQPQHF.

The rearrangement joins TRBV15 to TRBJ2-5; the D is unclear. Between the trimmed V and J ends, which lost 6 bases and 2 bases, there was a span of 10 bases. Germline-derived CDR1 and CDR2 are LNHNV and YYDKDF (reference sequence). This CDR3 has 13 amino acids. CDR3 nucleotide sequence: TGTGCCACCAGTACTAACCGTCAAGAGACCCAGTACTTC. Its protein product is CATSTNRQETQYF.

This clone was recorded a few times. The chain has TRBV28 and TRBJ2-7, with TRBD2 matching over 13 bases. The CDR3 covers 15 residues. V dropped 4 bases and J dropped 4; count of bases not matched to a gene: 4. CDR1 is MDHEN and CDR2 is SYDVKM in the germline V gene. The chain's CDR3 is CASSSGLAGSYEQYF. DNA of the CDR3: TGTGCCAGCAGTTCGGGACTAGCGGGATCTTACGAGCAGTACTTC.

This rearrangement joins TRBV14 to TRBJ2-7; no clear D. V was shortened by 0 bases and J by 3 bases, with 9 bases between the two germline ends. The length of the CDR3 is 14 residues. CDR1 is SGHDN and CDR2 is FVKESK in the germline V gene. This chain's CDR3 is CASSQESERYEQYF. In DNA form, the CDR3 reads TGTGCCAGCAGCCAAGAGTCAGAGCGCTACGAGCAGTACTTC. Based on the CDR3 plus reference TRBV14 and TRBJ2-7, the full variable domain is EAGVTQFPSHSVIEKGQTVTLRCDPISGHDNLYWYRRVMGKEIKFLLHFVKESKQDESGMPNNRFLAERTGGTYSTLKVQPAELEDSGVYFCASSQESERYEQYFGPGTRLTVT.

The chain joins TRBV28 to TRBJ1-2; 7 nucleotides match TRBD1. Trimming cost V 7 bases and J 3 bases; bases outside gene matches: 5. This CDR3 region has 13 residues. The germline CDR1 and CDR2 sequences are MDHEN and SYDVKM. The CDR3 DNA is TGTGCCAGCAAACCGGGGACAGACTATGGCTACACCTTC. Its translation: CASKPGTDYGYTF.

The chain links TRBV5-6 to TRBJ1-2, with D possibly matching TRBD1 (6 bases). The V gene lost 5 bases and the J gene lost 4 bases, with 21 bases spanning the gap. There are 16 residues in the CDR3. Germline V gene sequence: CDR1 SGHDT, CDR2 YYEEEE. The CDR3 loop reads CASSTDGQSGGYGYTF. CDR3 DNA: TGTGCCAGCAGTACCGACGGACAGTCGGGTGGCTATGGCTACACCTTC.

This clone was observed a few times. Other DNA sequences in this specimen translate into the identical CDR3. The chain couples TRBV7-9 to TRBJ1-6; unclear D gene. Germline CDR1 is SEHNR and CDR2 is FQNEAQ (reference sequence). This CDR3 has 14 residues. Trimming shortened V by 1 base and J by 6 bases, and 7 bases separated the two germline ends. Here the CDR3 DNA reads TGTGCCAGCAGCTTAGGCAGTATTAATTCACCCCTCCACTTT. Its protein is CASSLGSINSPLHF. Full variable domain (missing parts from reference TRBV7-9 and TRBJ1-6): DTGVSQNPRHKITKRGQNVTFRCDPISEHNRLYWYRQTLGQGPEFLTYFQNEAQLEKSRLLSDRFSAERPKGSFSTLEIQRTEQGDSAMYLCASSLGSINSPLHFGNGTRLTVT.

This clone was detected once. The V gene is TRBV28, the J gene TRBJ2-7; TRBD1 matches 7 bases. Germline V lookup: CDR1 MDHEN, CDR2 SYDVKM. V lost 6 bases to trimming and J lost 3 bases; unmatched junction nucleotides: 17. This CDR3 region has 17 residues. The CDR3 protein is CASRTRPTGTAVYEQYF. CDR3 DNA sequence: TGTGCCAGCAGGACACGCCCCACCGGGACAGCAGTCTACGAGCAGTACTTC.

This chain connects TRBV5-4 to TRBJ2-1, with D tentatively TRBD1 (5 bases). CDR3 length equals 14 residues. Germline V gives CDR1 SGHNT, CDR2 YYREEE (reference sequence). V was shortened by 0 bases and J by 8 bases, with 12 bases between the two germline ends. CDR3 residues: CASSLEGRADEQFF. CDR3 DNA sequence: TGTGCCAGCAGCTTGGAGGGCAGGGCGGATGAGCAGTTCTTC.

This rearrangement joins TRBV7-6 to TRBJ2-1; D might be TRBD2 (5 bases). From germline, CDR1 is SGHVS and CDR2 FNYEAQ. Trimming cost V 1 base and J 6 bases, with 13 bases left between them. This CDR3 is 15 amino acids long. Here the CDR3 DNA reads TGTGCCAGCAGCTTAGTTCTAGCCCCTACCAATGAGCAGTTCTTC. Translating it yields CASSLVLAPTNEQFF.

This chain connects TRBV5-1 to TRBJ2-7; D gene ambiguous. CDR3 length: 16 residues. CDR1 and CDR2 from the germline V gene are SGHRS and YFSETQ. Trimming removed 0 bases from V and 3 bases from J, with 16 bases in between. CDR3 protein: CASSLVGHGPYYEQYF. The CDR3 region has the DNA TGCGCCAGCAGCTTGGTGGGCCACGGCCCTTACTACGAGCAGTACTTC.

This sequence joins TRBV27 and TRBJ1-2, with 8 bases matching TRBD1. Looked up from germline, CDR1 is MNHEY and CDR2 is SMNVEV (reference sequence). The ends lost 4 bases at V and 3 bases at J; junction bases unmatched: 7. The CDR3 sequence is 15 residues long. CDR3 bases: TGTGCCAGCAGTTACAGGACAGGGAGGGACTATGGCTACACCTTC. Its protein product is CASSYRTGRDYGYTF.

This chain uses TRBV18 with TRBJ2-7, with 9 bases fitting TRBD2. Germline V gives CDR1 KGHSH, CDR2 LQKENI. The CDR3 runs to 17 residues. V dropped 5 bases and J dropped 3; count of bases not matched to a gene: 14. CDR3: CASSTTGTGSGSYEQYF. As DNA, the CDR3 is TGTGCCAGCTCAACTACAGGGACGGGTAGCGGGAGCTACGAGCAGTACTTC.

The V and J genes are TRBV6-1 and TRBJ2-7, with TRBD1 as a possible D gene (6 bases). CDR1 MNHNS and CDR2 SASEGT come from the germline V gene. V gave up 8 bases and J gave up 4 bases, with 12 bases separating them. This CDR3 has 12 amino acids. The CDR3 DNA reads as TGTGCCAGCCCCGGGACACATTACGAGCAGTACTTC. The encoded protein is CASPGTHYEQYF.

The chain has TRBV27 and TRBJ2-2, with D possibly being TRBD1 (6 bases). This CDR3 has 14 amino acids. Germline assignment: CDR1 MNHEY and CDR2 SMNVEV (reference sequence). Trimming cost V 8 bases and J 6 bases, with 16 bases left between them. CDR3 sequence: CASGDRRLAGELFF. The CDR3 bases are TGTGCCAGCGGAGACAGGCGGCTGGCCGGGGAGCTGTTTTTT.